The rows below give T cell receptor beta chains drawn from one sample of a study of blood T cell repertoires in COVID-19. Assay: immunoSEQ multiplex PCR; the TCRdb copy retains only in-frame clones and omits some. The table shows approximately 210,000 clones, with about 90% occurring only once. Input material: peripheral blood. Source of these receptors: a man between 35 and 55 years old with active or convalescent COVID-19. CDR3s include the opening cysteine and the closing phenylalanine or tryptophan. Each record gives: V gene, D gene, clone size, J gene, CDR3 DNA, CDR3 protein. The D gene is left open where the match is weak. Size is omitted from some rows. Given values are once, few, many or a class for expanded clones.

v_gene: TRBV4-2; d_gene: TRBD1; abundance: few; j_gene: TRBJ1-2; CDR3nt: TGTGCCAGCAGCCAAGCCGGGGGACAGCCCGACTATGGCTACACCTTC; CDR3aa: CASSQAGGQPDYGYTF
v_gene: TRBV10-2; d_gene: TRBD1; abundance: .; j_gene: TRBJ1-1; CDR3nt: TGCGCCAGCAGTGAGTCGAGAGGGGGCAGGGACACTGAAGCTTTCTTT; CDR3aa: CASSESRGGRDTEAFF
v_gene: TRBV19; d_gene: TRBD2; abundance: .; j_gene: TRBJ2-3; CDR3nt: TGTGCCAGTAGCGGGGGGGCCATAGATACGCAGTATTTT; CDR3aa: CASSGGAIDTQYF
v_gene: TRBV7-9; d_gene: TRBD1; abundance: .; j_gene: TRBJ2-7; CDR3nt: TGTGCCAGCAGCCATGACAGGGAATATTCCTACGAGCAGTACTTC; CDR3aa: CASSHDREYSYEQYF
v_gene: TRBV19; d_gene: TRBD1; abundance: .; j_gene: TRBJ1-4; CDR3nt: TGTGCCAGCGGGACAGTTGGAGTCGAGTGGTTTTTT; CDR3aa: CASGTVGVEWFF
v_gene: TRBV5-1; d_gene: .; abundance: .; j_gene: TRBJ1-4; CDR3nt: TGCGCCAGCAGCAGGACACCAACTAATGAAAAACTGTTTTTT; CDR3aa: CASSRTPTNEKLFF
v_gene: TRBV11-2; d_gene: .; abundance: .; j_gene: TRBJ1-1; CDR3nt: TGTGCCAGCAGCTGGCCCGACAGCTTGAACACTGAAGCTTTCTTT; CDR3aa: CASSWPDSLNTEAFF
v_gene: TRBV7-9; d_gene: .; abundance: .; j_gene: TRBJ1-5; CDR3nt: TGTGCCAGCAGTTTGGGCGGGGGTCAGCCCCAGCATTTT; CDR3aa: CASSLGGGQPQHF
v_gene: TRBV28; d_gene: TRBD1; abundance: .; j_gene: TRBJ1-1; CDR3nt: TGTGCCAGCAGTTTACCGGGACAGGGCAACACTGAAGCTTTCTTT; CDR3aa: CASSLPGQGNTEAFF
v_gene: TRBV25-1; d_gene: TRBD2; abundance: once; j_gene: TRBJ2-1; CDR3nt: TGTGCCAGCAGTGATGGACTCCTAGCGGGAGTATCCAATGAGCAGTTCTTC; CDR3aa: CASSDGLLAGVSNEQFF
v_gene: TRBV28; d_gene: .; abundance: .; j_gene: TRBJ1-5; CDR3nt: TGTGCCAGCAGCCCGGGACTCTCAAGCAATCAGCCCCAGCATTTT; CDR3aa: CASSPGLSSNQPQHF
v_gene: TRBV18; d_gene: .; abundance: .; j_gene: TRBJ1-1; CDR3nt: TGTGCCAGCTCACCCTTGGCAGTTAATACTGAAGCTTTCTTT; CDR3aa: CASSPLAVNTEAFF
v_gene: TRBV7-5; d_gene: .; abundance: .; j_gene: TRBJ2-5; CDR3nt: TGTGTCAGAAGCTTCGGACTAGCGGGGGCTATAGGGAGAGAGACCCAGTACTTC; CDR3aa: CVRSFGLAGAIGRETQYF
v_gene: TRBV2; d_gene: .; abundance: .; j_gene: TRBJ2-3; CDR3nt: TGTGCCAGCAGTGTTTTGCGGGGGCTTTCAGATACGCAGTATTTT; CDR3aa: CASSVLRGLSDTQYF
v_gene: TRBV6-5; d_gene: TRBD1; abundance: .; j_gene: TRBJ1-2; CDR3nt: TGTGCCAGCAGTACCCGGGACAGGGACTATGGCTACACCTTC; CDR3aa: CASSTRDRDYGYTF
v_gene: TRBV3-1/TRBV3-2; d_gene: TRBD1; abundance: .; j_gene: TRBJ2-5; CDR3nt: TGTGCCAGCAGCCAAAGAAAGTCGAGGGGGCGCGGGGAGACCCAGTACTTC; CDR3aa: CASSQRKSRGRGETQYF
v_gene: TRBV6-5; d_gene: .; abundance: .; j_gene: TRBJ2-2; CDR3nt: TGTGCCAGCAGCGTACACCGTGGCACCGGGGAGCTGTTTTTT; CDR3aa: CASSVHRGTGELFF
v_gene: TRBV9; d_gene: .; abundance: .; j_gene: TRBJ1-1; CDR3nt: TGTGCCAGCAGCGTAGACGCGGGGATTAACACTGAAGCTTTCTTT; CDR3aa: CASSVDAGINTEAFF
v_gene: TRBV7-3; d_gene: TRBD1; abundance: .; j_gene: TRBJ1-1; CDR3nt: TGTGCCAGTGCCGCAGGGGGTGGCACTGAAGCTTTCTTT; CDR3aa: CASAAGGGTEAFF
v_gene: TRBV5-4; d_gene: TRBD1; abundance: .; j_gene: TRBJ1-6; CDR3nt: TGTGCCAGCAGCGTGAGACAGGGGAATAATTCACCCCTCCACTTT; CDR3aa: CASSVRQGNNSPLHF
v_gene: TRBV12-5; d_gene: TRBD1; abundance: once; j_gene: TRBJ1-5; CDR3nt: TGTGCTAGTGGTTTGGTTGGACAGGGTGTTCAGCCCCAGCATTTT; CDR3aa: CASGLVGQGVQPQHF
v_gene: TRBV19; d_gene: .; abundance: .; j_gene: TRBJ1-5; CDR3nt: TGTGCCAGTAGTCCCTTTGGGGGGGGACCGGGGCCCCAGCATTTT; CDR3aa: CASSPFGGGPGPQHF
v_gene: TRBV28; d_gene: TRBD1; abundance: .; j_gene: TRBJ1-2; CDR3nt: TGTGCCAGCAGTTCACAGGGGGCCGACACCTATGGCTACACCTTC; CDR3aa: CASSSQGADTYGYTF
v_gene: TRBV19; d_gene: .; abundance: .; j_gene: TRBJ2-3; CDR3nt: TGTGCCAGTAGTCGGGGAAATCCAGATACGCAGTATTTT; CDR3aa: CASSRGNPDTQYF
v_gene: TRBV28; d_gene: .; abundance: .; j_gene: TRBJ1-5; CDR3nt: TGTGCCAGCAGTCCCCAGGGGAGGGTTCAGCCCCAGCATTTT; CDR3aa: CASSPQGRVQPQHF
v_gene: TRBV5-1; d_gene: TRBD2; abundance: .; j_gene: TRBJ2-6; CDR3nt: TGCGCCAGCAGCTTGAATAGCGGGACTGGGGCCAACGTCCTGACTTTC; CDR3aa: CASSLNSGTGANVLTF
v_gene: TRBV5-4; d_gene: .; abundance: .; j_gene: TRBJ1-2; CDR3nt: TGTGCCAGCAGTCAGCCGGAGAACTATGGCTACACCTTC; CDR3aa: CASSQPENYGYTF
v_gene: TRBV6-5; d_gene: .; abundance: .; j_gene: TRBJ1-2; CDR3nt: TGTGCCAGCACTTACACCCCAGGGGTCACGTCGTCCGGCTACACCTTC; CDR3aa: CASTYTPGVTSSGYTF
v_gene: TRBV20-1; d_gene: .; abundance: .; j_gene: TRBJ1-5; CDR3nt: TGCAGTGCTAGTGGTAGGGCAGGGGACAGCAATCAGCCCCAGCATTTT; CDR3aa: CSASGRAGDSNQPQHF
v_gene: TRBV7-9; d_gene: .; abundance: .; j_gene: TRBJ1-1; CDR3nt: TGTGCCAGCAGCTTACGCTCGACTCAGAACACTGAAGCTTTCTTT; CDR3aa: CASSLRSTQNTEAFF
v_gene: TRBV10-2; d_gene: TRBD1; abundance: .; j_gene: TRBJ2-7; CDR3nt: TGCGCCACCTCCTTATCCGGGACAGGCAATCTCACCTTC; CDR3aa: CATSLSGTGNLTF
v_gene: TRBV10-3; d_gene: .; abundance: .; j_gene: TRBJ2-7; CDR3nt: TGTGCCATCAGTGATCTCGGGGGATGGCTTTCCTTCGAGCAGTACTTC; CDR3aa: CAISDLGGWLSFEQYF
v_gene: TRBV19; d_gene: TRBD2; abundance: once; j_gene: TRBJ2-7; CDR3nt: TGTGCCAGTAGTAACGGGGGGAACGAGCAGTACTTC; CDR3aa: CASSNGGNEQYF
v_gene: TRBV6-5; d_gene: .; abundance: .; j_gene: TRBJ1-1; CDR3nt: TGTGCCAGTTCGGCCAGGGAGGAGACTGAAGCTTTCTTT; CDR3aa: CASSAREETEAFF
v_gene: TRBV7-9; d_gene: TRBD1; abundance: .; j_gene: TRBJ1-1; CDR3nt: TGTGCCAGCAGCTCTCGACAGGGGAGGATGGGCACTGAAGCTTTCTTT; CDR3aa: CASSSRQGRMGTEAFF
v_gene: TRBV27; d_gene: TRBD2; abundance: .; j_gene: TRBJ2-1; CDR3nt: TGTGCCAGCAAACTGACTAGCGGGGGGTACAATGAGCAGTTCTTC; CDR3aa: CASKLTSGGYNEQFF
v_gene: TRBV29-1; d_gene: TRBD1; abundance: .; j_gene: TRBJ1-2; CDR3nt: TGCAGCGTCACGGACAGGGGCTTCTATGGCTACACCTTC; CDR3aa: CSVTDRGFYGYTF
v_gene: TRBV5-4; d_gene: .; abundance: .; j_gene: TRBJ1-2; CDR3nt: TGTGCCAGCAGCTTATATATCGGGGGCTATGGCTACACCTTC; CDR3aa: CASSLYIGGYGYTF
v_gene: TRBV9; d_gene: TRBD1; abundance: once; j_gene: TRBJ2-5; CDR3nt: TGTGCCAGCAGCGTAAACTCAGGGGGAGAGACCCAGTACTTC; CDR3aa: CASSVNSGGETQYF
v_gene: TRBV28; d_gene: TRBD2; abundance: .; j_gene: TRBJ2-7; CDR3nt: TGTGCCAGCAGTTTCCTGTCGGGACTAGCGGGGCAAGAGCAGTACTTC; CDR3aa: CASSFLSGLAGQEQYF
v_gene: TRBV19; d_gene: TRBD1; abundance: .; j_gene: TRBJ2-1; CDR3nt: TGTGCCAGTAGTATAGACATCTCGACAGGGGCCTACAATGAGCAGTTCTTC; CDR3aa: CASSIDISTGAYNEQFF
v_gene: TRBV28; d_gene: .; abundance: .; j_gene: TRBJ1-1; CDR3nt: TGTGCCAGCACCTGGACAGATAGAAACACTGAAGCTTTCTTT; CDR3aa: CASTWTDRNTEAFF
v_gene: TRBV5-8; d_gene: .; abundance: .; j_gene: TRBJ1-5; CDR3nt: TGTGCCAGCAGCAGCGGACTTGGGCCCCAGCATTTT; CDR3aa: CASSSGLGPQHF
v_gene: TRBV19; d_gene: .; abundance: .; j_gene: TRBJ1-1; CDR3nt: TGTGCCAGTAGTATTGGGCCGATGAACACTGAAGCTTTCTTT; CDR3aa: CASSIGPMNTEAFF
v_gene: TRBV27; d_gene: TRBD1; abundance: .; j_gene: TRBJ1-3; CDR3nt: TGTGCCAGCAGTTTATCCGGACAGGGTCCTGGAAACACCATATATTTT; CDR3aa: CASSLSGQGPGNTIYF
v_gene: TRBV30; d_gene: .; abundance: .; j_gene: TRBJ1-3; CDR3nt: TGTGCCTGGAGTCCCGGCTCTGGAAACACCATATATTTT; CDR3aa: CAWSPGSGNTIYF
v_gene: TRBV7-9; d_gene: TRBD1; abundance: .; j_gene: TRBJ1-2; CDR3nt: TGTGCCAGCAGCTTAACTCCTAGGGGGCTGGACTATGGCTACACCTTC; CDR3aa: CASSLTPRGLDYGYTF
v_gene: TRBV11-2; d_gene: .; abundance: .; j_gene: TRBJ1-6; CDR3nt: TGTGCCAGCAGCTTAGATAGGGCGGGGCGCTCACCCCTCCACTTT; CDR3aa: CASSLDRAGRSPLHF
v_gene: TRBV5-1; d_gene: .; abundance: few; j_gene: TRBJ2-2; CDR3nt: TGCGCCAGCAGCTTGTTAGGACAGTCGAACACCGGGGAGCTGTTTTTT; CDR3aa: CASSLLGQSNTGELFF
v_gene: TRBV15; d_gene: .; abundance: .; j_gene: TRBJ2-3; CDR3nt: TGTGCCACCAGCAGATGGGGGGGCCCCACAGATACGCAGTATTTT; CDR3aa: CATSRWGGPTDTQYF
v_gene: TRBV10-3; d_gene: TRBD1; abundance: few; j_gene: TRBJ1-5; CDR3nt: TGTGCCATCAGTGCGACAGGGGATCAGCCCCAGCATTTT; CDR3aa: CAISATGDQPQHF
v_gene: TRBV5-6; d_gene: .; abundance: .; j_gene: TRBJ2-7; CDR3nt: TGTGCCAGCAGCTTGGGTTCGGTATACGAGCAGTACTTC; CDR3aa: CASSLGSVYEQYF
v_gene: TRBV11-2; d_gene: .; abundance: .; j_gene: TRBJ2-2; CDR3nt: TGTGCCAGCAGCTTAGGCACGGGGACGAACACCGGGGAGCTGTTTTTT; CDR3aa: CASSLGTGTNTGELFF
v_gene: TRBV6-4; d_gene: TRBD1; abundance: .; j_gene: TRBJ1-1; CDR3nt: TGTGCCAGCAGTGACTCTTACGGGACAGAGGCTTTCTTT; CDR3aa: CASSDSYGTEAFF
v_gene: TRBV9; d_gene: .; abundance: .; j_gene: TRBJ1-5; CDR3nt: TGTGCCAGCAGCGCGCCGGGGCAGGGGTTAAGAAATCAGCCCCAGCATTTT; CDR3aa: CASSAPGQGLRNQPQHF
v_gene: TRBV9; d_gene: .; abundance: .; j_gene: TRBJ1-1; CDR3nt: TGTGCCAGCAGCGTCCTCTTGCCAAGCATGAACACTGAAGCTTTCTTT; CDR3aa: CASSVLLPSMNTEAFF
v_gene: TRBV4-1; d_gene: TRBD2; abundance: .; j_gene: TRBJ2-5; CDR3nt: TGCGCCAGCAGCCAAGTATCGGCGGGAGGGCCTGTGGAGACCCAGTACTTC; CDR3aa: CASSQVSAGGPVETQYF
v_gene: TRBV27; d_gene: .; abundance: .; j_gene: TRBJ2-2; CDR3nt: TGTGCCAGCAGTTGGACACTTACGAACACCGGGGAGCTGTTTTTT; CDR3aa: CASSWTLTNTGELFF
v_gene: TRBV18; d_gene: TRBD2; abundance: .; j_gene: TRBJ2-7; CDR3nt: TGTGCCAGCTCACCCGGGACTAGCGCCGTCTACGAGCAGTACTTC; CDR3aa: CASSPGTSAVYEQYF
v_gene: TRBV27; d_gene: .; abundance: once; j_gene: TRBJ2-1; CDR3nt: TGTGCCAGCGTCTACTACAATGAGCAGTTCTTC; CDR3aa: CASVYYNEQFF